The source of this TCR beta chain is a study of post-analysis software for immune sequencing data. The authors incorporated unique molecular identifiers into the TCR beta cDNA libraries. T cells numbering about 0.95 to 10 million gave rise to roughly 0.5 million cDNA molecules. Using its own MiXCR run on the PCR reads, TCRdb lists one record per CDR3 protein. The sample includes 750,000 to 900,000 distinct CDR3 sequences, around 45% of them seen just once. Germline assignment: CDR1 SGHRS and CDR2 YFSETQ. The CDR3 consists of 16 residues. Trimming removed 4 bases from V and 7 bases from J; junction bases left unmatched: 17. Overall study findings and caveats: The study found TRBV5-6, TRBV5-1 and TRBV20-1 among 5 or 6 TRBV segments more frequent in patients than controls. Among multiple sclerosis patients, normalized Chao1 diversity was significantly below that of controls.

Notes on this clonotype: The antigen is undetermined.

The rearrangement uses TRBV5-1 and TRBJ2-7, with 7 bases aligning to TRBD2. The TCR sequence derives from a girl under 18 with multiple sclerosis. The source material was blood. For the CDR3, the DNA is TGCGCCAGCAGCCCATCTGGGCTAGCGGTTGACAATGAGCAGTACTTC. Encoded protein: CASSPSGLAVDNEQYF.